This paragraph reports one T cell receptor beta chain. Antigen specificity is unknown. The sample originates from a study of beta chain features in type 1 diabetes. Points from the study as a whole: PCR might preferentially amplify shorter templates, equally in patients and controls. Shortening of TCRB CDR3s, moderate but significant, appeared in all four CD4+ subsets of Type 1 diabetes patients.

Expressed TCRB transcripts were sequenced because the isolated RNA had all been reverse transcribed beforehand. The data were produced by immunoSEQ multiplex PCR, yet TCRdb's version contains in-frame clones alone and is incomplete. Of about 180,000 clones in the sample, about 13% are singletons; the top ten hold roughly 0.6%. CDR3 length: 11 residues. V was pared by 5 bases and J by 10 bases, with 9 bases between. The germline V gene has CDR1 SGHAT and CDR2 FQNNGV. The clonotype originates from a woman aged 18-35 years in good health. The chain has TRBV11-2 and TRBJ2-1; D remains unclear. Source material: central memory CD4+ T cells from blood. The CDR3 DNA is TGTGCCAGCAGCCCGTCCGGGGAGCAGTTCTTC. Amino acids: CASSPSGEQFF.